This T cell receptor (beta chain) was retrieved from a study of PD-1 blockade in classical Hodgkin lymphoma. CDR1 is GTSNPN, CDR2 SVGIG, per germline (reference sequence). The V gene lost 8 bases and the J gene lost 5 bases, with 17 bases spanning the gap. The CDR3 extends over 13 amino acids. Study results and caveats: Newly diagnosed patients were reported to start with lower TCR diversity than healthy donors.

Clones were sequenced by immunoSEQ multiplex PCR, and TCRdb holds only the in-frame ones, with some missing. There are 30,000 to 35,000 clones in the sample; about 93% occur only once, and about 0.21% lies in the top ten. Every single patient, without exception, relapsed after autologous stem cell transplantation, and brentuximab vedotin exposure varied. Negative magnetic selection isolated CD4+ T cells from thawed PBMCs. Concerning this clone itself: The antigen remains unidentified.

This sequence originates from a human donor with classical Hodgkin lymphoma. The chain joins TRBV30 to TRBJ2-3, with D maybe TRBD2 (6 bases). Sample: CD4+ T cells from blood, taken at baseline. CDR3 amino acids: CAGTGVSEDTQYF. The CDR3 nucleotides read TGTGCCGGCACGGGGGTCTCAGAAGATACGCAGTATTTT.